The T cell receptor (beta chain) under discussion was sequenced for a study of blood T cell repertoires in COVID-19. In the study overall: T cells, B-cell-depleted T cells, or PBMCs provided the cDNA or gDNA that served as material.

Allocation to cohorts depended on clinical history reported by the participants. Per the study methods: By means of reference gene primer amplification, nucleated cell counts were estimated. The data were produced by immunoSEQ multiplex PCR, yet TCRdb's version contains in-frame clones alone and is incomplete. That table furnishes V, J and clone size, whereas the DNA furnished D and trimming. Seen here are roughly 310,000 clones, about 92% observed once, and the top ten hold 2.6%. The sequenced material came from PBMCs or T cells enriched from blood (not recorded which). This receptor was taken from a man aged 55 to 70 who had recovered from COVID-19.

The CDR3 sequence is CASSARQGAYSPLHF. The CDR3 DNA sequence: TGTGCCAGCAGCGCCCGACAGGGGGCTTATTCACCCCTCCACTTT. The V gene is TRBV5-4, the J gene TRBJ1-6; 10 nucleotides match TRBD1. With V trimmed by 4 bases and J by 8 bases, 6 bases remained unmatched. The CDR3 consists of 15 residues. Germline CDR1 is SGHNT and CDR2 is YYREEE (reference sequence).